The clone carrying this TCR beta chain was observed a handful of times. Its target is unknown. The sample comes from a study of memory CD4+ T cells and cytomegalovirus serostatus. Whole-study results and caveats: The CMV-associated TCR signature appears largely within the CD4+ memory repertoire. Each of some 67 CMV-associated TCRbeta sequences occurred in one to five individuals.

How the authors handled the data: After removing out-of-frame reads, around 2.2 million distinct TCRbeta sequences remained. The repertoire was sequenced with immunoSEQ multiplex PCR; TCRdb's copy has only in-frame clones and lacks some. V and J calls and clone size are copied from that table; D and trimming were computed from the DNA. Among about 82,000 clones listed, over 80% were seen once. The sort gate was single viable CD3+CD4+CD8-CD45RO+ cells for memory CD4+ T cells. V gave up 4 bases and J gave up 2 bases, with 14 bases separating them. Germline CDR1 and CDR2: MNHEY and SMNVEV (reference sequence). The CDR3 extends over 15 amino acids.

The chain has TRBV27 and TRBJ2-5, with a weak D call TRBD2 (6 bases). The sequenced material came from memory CD4+ T cells from blood. The sequence came from an adult in good health and CMV-seronegative. The CDR3 loop reads CASSSPGLSQETQYF. CDR3 coding DNA: TGTGCCAGCAGTTCCCCGGGACTGTCACAAGAGACCCAGTACTTC.